The clone carrying this T cell receptor (beta chain) appeared many times. The antigen remains undetermined. The time point here: newly diagnosed GD, antithyroid drugs for less than 3 months. RNA from PBMCs was the source of the TCR library. Patients were enrolled at an endocrinology department in Xi'an, China. Combining iRepertoire HTBI primers with Arm-PCR of CDR3 regions, the authors built TCR beta libraries. TCRdb itself ran the multiplex PCR reads through MiXCR, one entry per CDR3 protein. The table has some 230,000 distinct CDR3 sequences, approximately 16% seen once. The data were taken from a study of regulatory T cells in long-lasting Graves disease. Study-level background: Freshly diagnosed Graves' patients had used antithyroid drugs for under 3 months.

Trimming removed 1 base at V and 6 bases at J, with 4 bases between. CDR3 length equals 12 residues. The germline CDR1 and CDR2 sequences are LNHNV and YYDKDF (reference sequence). Study-wide results and caveats: Persistent patients had more shared public clonotypes (around 2,800) than new patients (roughly 900). It was in persistent disease that TRBV28, TRBJ1-2 and TRBJ2-5 were favored.

Sequencing used peripheral blood mononuclear cells (PBMCs), obtained at new diagnosis, from a patient treated with antithyroid drugs. V and J are TRBV15 and TRBJ1-5, with unresolved D. The clonotype comes from a female donor with Graves disease. The CDR3 spells CATSRVAQPQHF. In DNA, the CDR3 is TGTGCCACCAGCAGAGTAGCTCAGCCCCAGCATTTT. Drawing the rest from reference TRBV15 and TRBJ1-5, the complete variable domain is DAMVIQNPRYQVTQFGKPVTLSCSQTLNHNVMYWYQQKSSQAPKLLFHYYDKDFNNEADTPDNFQSRRPNTSFCFLDIRSPGLGDTAMYLCATSRVAQPQHFGDGTRLSIL.